Listed here is a single T cell receptor beta chain. Its antigen is as yet unknown. The sample comes from a study of T cell responses to AZD1222 COVID-19 vaccine. Only in-frame clones appear in the TCRdb table, and some are missing; sequencing was by immunoSEQ multiplex PCR. The repertoire consists of approximately 160,000 clones, with over 75% occurring once and the leading ten covering around 3%. Study conclusions and caveats: White British ancestry dominated among donors, who included more females, and clonal diversity was possibly underestimated. Close to half of spike-specific TCRs reportedly recognize unmutated variant regions. CD4 TCRs covered the whole spike, strongest at regions 160-218 and 743-854. Repertoire sampling occurred only after the peak T cell response.

The germline V gene has CDR1 SGHNT and CDR2 YYREEE (reference sequence). V trimming: 9 bases; J trimming: 0 bases; junction bases outside the gene matches: 5. The CDR3 contains 13 residues. The receptor was isolated from an adult in good health. This chain connects TRBV5-4 to TRBJ2-7; TRBD1 aligns across 8 bases. Sequenced here: peripheral blood, sampled on day 0 of AZD1222 vaccination. In nucleotides, the CDR3 is TGTGCCACATCCGGGACAGGCTCCTACGAGCAGTACTTC. It codes for CATSGTGSYEQYF.